This T cell receptor beta chain is from a study of cytomegalovirus exposure and HLA in healthy donors. Study results and limitations: A prior analysis recorded that most TCR beta V segments were productive about 87% or about 30% of the time.

A multiplex PCR was run with 60 Vbeta primers and 13 Jbeta primers. The protocol was immunoSEQ multiplex PCR, while the TCRdb copy is restricted to in-frame clones and leaves out a portion. This sample has about 140,000 clones, with 65% to 80% found just once. This clone has a handful of counts. Its antigen is undetermined. Other DNA variants within this sample encode the same CDR3. This CDR3 is built from 15 residues. Looked up from germline, CDR1 is SGHRS and CDR2 is YFSETQ. Trimming left V 4 bases short and J 0 bases short, with 14 bases between. The sequenced sample consisted of PBMCs. The TCR comes from a woman aged 40 to 50 in good health and CMV-seronegative. The chain combines TRBV5-1 with TRBJ2-7; D is perhaps TRBD1 (6 bases). Written as DNA, the CDR3 is TGCGCCAGCAGCGTGACAGGACTTCGCTCCTACGAGCAGTACTTC. Amino acid sequence: CASSVTGLRSYEQYF.